This T cell receptor (beta chain) was retrieved from a study of CD8 T cells in Susac syndrome. General study points: Roughly 5 Susac-specific public clones appeared in CD8+ TEMRA repertoires, and roughly 17 in total CD8+ repertoires.

Negative isolation was used for CD8+ and CD4+ T cells and FACS enrichment for TEMRA cells. With random hexamers, reverse transcription was performed on 0.5 to 1 ug of RNA. Amplification of TCR beta CDR3 across 54 Vbeta and 13 Jbeta was performed with immunoSEQ multiplex PCR. MiXCR, run by TCRdb on the immunoSEQ multiplex PCR reads, gives a single entry per CDR3 protein. The sample shows around 81,000 distinct CDR3 sequences, around 94% of them seen only once. The CDR3 runs 15 residues. V was pared by 5 bases and J by 5 bases, with 22 bases between. The germline gives CDR1 GTSNPN, CDR2 SVGIG (reference sequence). As to this clonotype: Its specificity is not known.

The genes are TRBV30 and TRBJ2-7; D perhaps matches TRBD1 (7 bases). The sequence derives from a human donor with Susac syndrome. Sequencing was done on a sample of CD8+ T cells from PBMCs. The CDR3 region is CAWGGEGGEDNEQYF. Written as DNA, the CDR3 is TGTGCCTGGGGCGGGGAAGGGGGCGAAGATAACGAGCAGTACTTC.